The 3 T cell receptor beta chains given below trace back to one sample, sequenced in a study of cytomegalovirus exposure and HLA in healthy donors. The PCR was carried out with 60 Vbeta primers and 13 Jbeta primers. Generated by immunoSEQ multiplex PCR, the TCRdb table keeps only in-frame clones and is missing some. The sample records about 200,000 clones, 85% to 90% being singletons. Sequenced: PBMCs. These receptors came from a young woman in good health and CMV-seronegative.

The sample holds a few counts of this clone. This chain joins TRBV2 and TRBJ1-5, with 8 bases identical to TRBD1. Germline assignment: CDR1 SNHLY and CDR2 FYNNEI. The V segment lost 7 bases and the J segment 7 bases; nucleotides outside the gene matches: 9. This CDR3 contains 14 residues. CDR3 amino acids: CASNQAGGGQPQHF. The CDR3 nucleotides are TGTGCCAGCAACCAGGCAGGGGGCGGACAGCCCCAGCATTTT.

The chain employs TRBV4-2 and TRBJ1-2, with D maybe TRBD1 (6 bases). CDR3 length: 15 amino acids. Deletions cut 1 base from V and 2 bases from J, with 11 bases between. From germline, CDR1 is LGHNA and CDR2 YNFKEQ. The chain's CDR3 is CASSQAFQGNYGYTF. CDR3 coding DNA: TGTGCCAGCAGCCAAGCATTCCAGGGGAACTATGGCTACACCTTC.

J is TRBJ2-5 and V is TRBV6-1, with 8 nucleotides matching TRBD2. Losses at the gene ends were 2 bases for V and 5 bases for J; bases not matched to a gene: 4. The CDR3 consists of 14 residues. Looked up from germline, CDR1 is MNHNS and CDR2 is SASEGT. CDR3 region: CASSESGGRETQYF. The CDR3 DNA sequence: TGTGCCAGCAGTGAATCGGGGGGGCGGGAGACCCAGTACTTC.